The TCR beta chain under discussion was sequenced for a study of molecular identifiers for immune sequencing clone quantification. In the sort, naive CD8 T cells were defined as CD8+CD4-CCR7+CD45RA+. TCRdb reprocessed the PCR reads with MiXCR, giving one entry per CDR3 protein. Among under 600,000 distinct CDR3 sequences listed, about 25% were seen once. Study results and caveats: Detecting spiked Jurkat TCR RNA from one cell among one million naive cells was reportedly possible. Over 98% of CMV-specific effector molecules, but under 1% of naive ones, were in clones above 20 copies. A shared barcode on identical TCR molecules could lead to underestimated sizes for highly expanded clones.

Germline CDR1 SGDLS, CDR2 YYNGEE. The CDR3 is 14 amino acids. On this clonotype: The antigen is undetermined. The junction and the germline gene differ at one end; a read error may be behind it.

Sequencing was done on a sample of naive CD8+ T cells from blood, with Jurkat cell RNA spiked in. Subset here: FACS-sorted CD8+CD4-CCR7+CD45RA+ naive T cells. This TCR derives from a human donor in good health. Some libraries in this study had Jurkat cell RNA spiked in. V gene TRBV9 combines with J gene TRBJ1-1; weak D call: TRBD1 (5 bases). The CDR3: CASIVEGLNTEAFF. The CDR3 DNA is TGTGCCAGCATCGTAGAGGGGCTAAACACTGAAGCTTTCTTT. The whole variable domain, remainder taken from reference TRBV9 and TRBJ1-1, is DSGVTQTPKHLITATGQRVTLRCSPRSGDLSVYWYQQSLDQGLQFLIQYYNGEERAKGNILERFSAQQFPDLHSELNLSSLELGDSALYFCASIVEGLNTEAFFGQGTRLTVV.